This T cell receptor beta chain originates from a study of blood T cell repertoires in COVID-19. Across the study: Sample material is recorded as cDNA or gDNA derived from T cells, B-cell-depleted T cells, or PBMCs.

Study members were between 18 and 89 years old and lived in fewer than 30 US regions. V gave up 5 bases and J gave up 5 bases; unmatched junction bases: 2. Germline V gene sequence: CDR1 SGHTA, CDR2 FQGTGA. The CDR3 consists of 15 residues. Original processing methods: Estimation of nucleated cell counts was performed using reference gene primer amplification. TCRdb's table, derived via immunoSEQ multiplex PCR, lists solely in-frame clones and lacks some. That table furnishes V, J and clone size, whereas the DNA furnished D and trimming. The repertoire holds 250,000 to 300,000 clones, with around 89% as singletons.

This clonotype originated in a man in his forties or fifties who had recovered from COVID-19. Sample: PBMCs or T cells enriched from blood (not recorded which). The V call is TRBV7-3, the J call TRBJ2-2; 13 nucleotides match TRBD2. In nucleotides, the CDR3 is TGTGCCAGCAGCCAGGGACTAGCGGGGACCGGGGAGCTGTTTTTT. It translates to CASSQGLAGTGELFF.